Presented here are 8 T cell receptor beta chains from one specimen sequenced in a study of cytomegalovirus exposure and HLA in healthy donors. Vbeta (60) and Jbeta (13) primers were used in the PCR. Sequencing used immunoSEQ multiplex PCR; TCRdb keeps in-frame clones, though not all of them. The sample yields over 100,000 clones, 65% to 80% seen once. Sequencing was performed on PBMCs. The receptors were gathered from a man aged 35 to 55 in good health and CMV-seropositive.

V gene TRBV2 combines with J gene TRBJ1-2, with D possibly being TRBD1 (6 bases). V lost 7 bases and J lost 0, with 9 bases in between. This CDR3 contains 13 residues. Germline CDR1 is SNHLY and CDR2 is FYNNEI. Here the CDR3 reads CASIGTTNYGYTF. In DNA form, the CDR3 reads TGTGCCAGCATCGGGACAACTAACTATGGCTACACCTTC.

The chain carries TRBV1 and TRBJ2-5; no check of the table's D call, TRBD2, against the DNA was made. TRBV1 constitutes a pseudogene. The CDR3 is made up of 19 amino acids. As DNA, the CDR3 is TGCACCAGCAGCCAAGATAGGTCTAGCGGGGGGCGTGACCAAGAGACCCAGTACTTC. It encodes CTSSQDRSSGGRDQETQYF.

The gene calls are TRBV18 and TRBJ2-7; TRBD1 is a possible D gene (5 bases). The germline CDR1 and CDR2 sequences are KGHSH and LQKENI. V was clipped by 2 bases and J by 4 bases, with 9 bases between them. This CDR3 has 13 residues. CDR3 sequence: CASSPGAEYEQYF. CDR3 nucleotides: TGTGCCAGCTCACCAGGGGCCGAGTACGAGCAGTACTTC.

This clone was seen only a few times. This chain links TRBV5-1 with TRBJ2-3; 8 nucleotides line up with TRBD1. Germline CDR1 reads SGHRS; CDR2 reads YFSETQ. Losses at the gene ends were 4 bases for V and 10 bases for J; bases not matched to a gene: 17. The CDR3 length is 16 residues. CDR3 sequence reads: CASSQGWTGTGFAQYF. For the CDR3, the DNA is TGCGCCAGCAGCCAGGGATGGACAGGGACGGGATTTGCGCAGTATTTT.

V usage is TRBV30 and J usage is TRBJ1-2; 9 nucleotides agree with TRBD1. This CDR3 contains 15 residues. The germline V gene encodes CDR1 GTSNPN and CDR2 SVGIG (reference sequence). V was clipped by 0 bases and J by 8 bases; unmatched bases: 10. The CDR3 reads CAWSVSGTGLEGYTF. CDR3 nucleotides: TGTGCCTGGAGTGTTTCCGGGACAGGGCTCGAGGGCTACACCTTC.

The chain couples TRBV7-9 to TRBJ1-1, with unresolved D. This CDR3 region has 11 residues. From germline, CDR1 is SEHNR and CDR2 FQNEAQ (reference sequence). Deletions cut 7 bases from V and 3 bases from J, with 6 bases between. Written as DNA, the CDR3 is TGTGCCAGCATCGGGGACACTGAAGCTTTCTTT. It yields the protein CASIGDTEAFF. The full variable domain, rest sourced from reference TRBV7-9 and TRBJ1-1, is DTGVSQNPRHKITKRGQNVTFRCDPISEHNRLYWYRQTLGQGPEFLTYFQNEAQLEKSRLLSDRFSAERPKGSFSTLEIQRTEQGDSAMYLCASIGDTEAFFGQGTRLTVV.

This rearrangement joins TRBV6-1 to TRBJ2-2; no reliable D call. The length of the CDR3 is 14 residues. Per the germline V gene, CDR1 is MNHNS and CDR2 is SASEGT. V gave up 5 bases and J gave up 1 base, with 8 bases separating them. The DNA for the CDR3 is TGTGCCAGCAGTTCGCGACAGAACACCGGGGAGCTGTTTTTT. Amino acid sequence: CASSSRQNTGELFF.

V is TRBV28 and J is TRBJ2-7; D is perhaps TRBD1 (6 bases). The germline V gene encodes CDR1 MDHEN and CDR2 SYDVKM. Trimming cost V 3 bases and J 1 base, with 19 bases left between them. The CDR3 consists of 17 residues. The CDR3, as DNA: TGTGCCAGCAGTTTTTCCTTTAATTGGGACACGTCCTACGAGCAGTACTTC. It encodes CASSFSFNWDTSYEQYF. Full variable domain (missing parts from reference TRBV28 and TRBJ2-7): DVKVTQSSRYLVKRTGEKVFLECVQDMDHENMFWYRQDPGLGLRLIYFSYDVKMKEKGDIPEGYSVSREKKERFSLILESASTNQTSMYLCASSFSFNWDTSYEQYFGPGTRLTVT.